The present TCR beta chain was sequenced within a study of T cell repertoires in aging, cancer and after chemotherapy. Study results and limitations: Loss of evenness, beyond lost richness, contributed to age-related TCR diversity decline in cancer patients. Age-matched healthy donors had significantly more diverse, less clonal blood TCR repertoires than untreated cancer patients.

Amplification of TCR beta used genomic DNA extracted from peripheral blood. This clonotype was detected only a few times. Its antigen is not known. An end of the junction does not agree with germline; a read error may underlie this. TRB rearrangements spanning V, D and J were amplified using mixed TRB-A/B primers. TCRdb recomputed calls from the multiplex PCR reads with MiXCR, one row per CDR3 protein. The sample records more than 8,000 distinct CDR3 sequences, roughly 25% being singletons. Germline loops: CDR1 SGHDT, CDR2 YYEEEE. The CDR3 is 15 amino acids. The sequenced sample was blood. This sequence originates from a human donor with a blood cancer. This sequence joins TRBV5-6 and TRBJ1-3; D not resolved. For the CDR3, the DNA is TGCGCCAGCAGCTTGGGTTCCGGCTCTGGAAACACCATATATTTT. Translated, it gives CASSLGSGSGNTIYF. Based on the CDR3 plus reference TRBV5-6 and TRBJ1-3, the full variable domain is DAGVTQSPTHLIKTRGQQVTLRCSPKSGHDTVSWYQQALGQGPQFIFQYYEEEERQRGNFPDRFSGHQFPNYSSELNVNALLLGDSALYLCASSLGSGSGNTIYFGEGSWLTVV.